Listed below are T cell receptor beta chains from one sample, sequenced in a study of cytomegalovirus exposure and HLA in healthy donors. TCRdb's table, derived via immunoSEQ multiplex PCR, lists solely in-frame clones and lacks some. The repertoire includes 130,000 or so clones, roughly 80% of them detected once, and 3.4% sits in the top ten. Material: PBMCs. All receptors derive from a young man in good health and CMV-seronegative. Each CDR3 is given without its conserved first and last residue.

>11|TRBV19
ASSSTGAYGYT
>13|TRBV18
ASSPGLAGINEQF
>9|TRBV10-1
ASSERDTQY
>14|TRBV7-8
ASSLLRRGTGNTIY
>10|TRBV6-1
ASSMDFYEQY
>13|TRBV28
ASSFAGLGAGELF
>11|TRBV10-3
AIGQGAVETQY
>15|TRBV19
ASSSPPGQGRKNIQY
>12|TRBV5-1
ASSLDATGNTIY
>15|TRBV4-1
ASSLGSSGTYQETQY
>14|TRBV4-1
ASSHIGATNTGELF